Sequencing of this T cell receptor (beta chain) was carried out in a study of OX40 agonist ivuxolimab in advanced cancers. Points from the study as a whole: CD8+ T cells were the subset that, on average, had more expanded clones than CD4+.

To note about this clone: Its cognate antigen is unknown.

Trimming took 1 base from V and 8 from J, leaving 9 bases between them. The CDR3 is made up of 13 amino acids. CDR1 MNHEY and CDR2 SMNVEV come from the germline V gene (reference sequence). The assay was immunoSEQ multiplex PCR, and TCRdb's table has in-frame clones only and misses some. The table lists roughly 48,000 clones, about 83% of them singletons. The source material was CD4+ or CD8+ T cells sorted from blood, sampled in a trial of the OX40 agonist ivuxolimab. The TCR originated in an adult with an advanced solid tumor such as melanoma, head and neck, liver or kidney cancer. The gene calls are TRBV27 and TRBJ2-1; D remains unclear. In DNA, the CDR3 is TGTGCCAGCAGTTTATTTGCGGCGGATGAGCAGTTCTTC. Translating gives CASSLFAADEQFF.